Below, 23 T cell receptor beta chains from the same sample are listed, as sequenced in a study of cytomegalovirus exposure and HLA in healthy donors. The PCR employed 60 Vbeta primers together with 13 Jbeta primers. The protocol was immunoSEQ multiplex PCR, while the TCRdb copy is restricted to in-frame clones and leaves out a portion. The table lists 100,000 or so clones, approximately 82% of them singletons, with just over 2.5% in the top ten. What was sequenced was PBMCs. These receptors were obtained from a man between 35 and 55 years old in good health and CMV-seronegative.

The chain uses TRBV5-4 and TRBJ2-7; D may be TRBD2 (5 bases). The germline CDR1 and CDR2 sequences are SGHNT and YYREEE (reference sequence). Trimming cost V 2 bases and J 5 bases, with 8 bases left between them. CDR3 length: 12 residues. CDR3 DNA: TGTGCCAGCAGCTTATGGGGAGACGAGCAGTACTTC. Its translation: CASSLWGDEQYF.

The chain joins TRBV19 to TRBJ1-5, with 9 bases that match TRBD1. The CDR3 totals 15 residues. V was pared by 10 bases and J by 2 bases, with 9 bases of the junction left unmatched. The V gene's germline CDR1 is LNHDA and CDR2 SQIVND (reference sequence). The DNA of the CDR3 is TGTGCCACGAGGGACAGGGAAATTGGCAATCAGCCCCAGCATTTT. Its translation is CATRDREIGNQPQHF.

As DNA, the CDR3 is TGTGCCAGCAGCTTCCGGGATACCGGGGAGCTGTTTTTT. This translates into CASSFRDTGELFF. The J gene is TRBJ2-2, the V gene TRBV5-4, with D perhaps TRBD2 (5 bases). CDR3 size: 13 residues. Germline V gives CDR1 SGHNT, CDR2 YYREEE (reference sequence). The germline V and J ends were trimmed by 2 bases and 5 bases, with 7 bases remaining between them. The whole variable domain, remainder taken from reference TRBV5-4 and TRBJ2-2, is ETGVTQSPTHLIKTRGQQVTLRCSSQSGHNTVSWYQQALGQGPQFIFQYYREEENGRGNFPPRFSGLQFPNYSSELNVNALELDDSALYLCASSFRDTGELFFGEGSRLTVL.

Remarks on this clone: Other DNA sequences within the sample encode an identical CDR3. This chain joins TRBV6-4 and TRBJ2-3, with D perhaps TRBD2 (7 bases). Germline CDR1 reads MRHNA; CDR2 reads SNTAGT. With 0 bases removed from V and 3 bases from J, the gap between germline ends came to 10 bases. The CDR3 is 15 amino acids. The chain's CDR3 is CASSDSGGATDTQYF. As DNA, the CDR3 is TGTGCCAGCAGTGACTCTGGGGGGGCTACAGATACGCAGTATTTT.

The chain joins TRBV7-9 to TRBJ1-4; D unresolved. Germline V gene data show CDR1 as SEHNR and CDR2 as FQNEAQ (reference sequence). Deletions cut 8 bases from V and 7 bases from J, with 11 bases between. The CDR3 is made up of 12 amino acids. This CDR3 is CASALLVEKLFF. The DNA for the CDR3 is TGTGCCAGCGCCCTACTAGTTGAAAAACTGTTTTTT.

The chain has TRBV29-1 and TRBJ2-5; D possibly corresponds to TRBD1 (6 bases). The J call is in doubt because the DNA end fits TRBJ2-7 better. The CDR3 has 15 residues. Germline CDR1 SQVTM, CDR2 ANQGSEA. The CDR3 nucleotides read TGCAGCGTTGAGGGTGGGCAGGGGCCACCCTACGAGCAGTACTTC. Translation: CSVEGGQGPPYEQYF.

This chain's CDR3 is CASSSSDRAHEQYF. The CDR3 DNA sequence: TGTGCCAGCAGTTCCTCGGACAGGGCACACGAGCAGTACTTC. The V call is TRBV28, the J call TRBJ2-7, with 8 nucleotides matching TRBD1. Germline values: CDR1 MDHEN, CDR2 SYDVKM. With 4 bases clipped from V and 5 bases from J, the junction kept 7 bases outside the gene matches. The CDR3 is 14 amino acids.

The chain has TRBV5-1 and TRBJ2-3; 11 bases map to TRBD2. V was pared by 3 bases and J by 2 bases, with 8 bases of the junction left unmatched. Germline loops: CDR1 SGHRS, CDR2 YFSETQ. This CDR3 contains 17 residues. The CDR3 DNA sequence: TGCGCCAGCAGCTGGCGGGGACTAGCGGATTTCACAGATACGCAGTATTTT. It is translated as CASSWRGLADFTDTQYF.

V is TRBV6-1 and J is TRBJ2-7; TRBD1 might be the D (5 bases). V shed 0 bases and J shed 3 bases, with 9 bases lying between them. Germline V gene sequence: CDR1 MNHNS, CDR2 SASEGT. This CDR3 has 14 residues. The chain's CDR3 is CASSEAGQLYEQYF. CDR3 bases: TGTGCCAGCAGTGAAGCGGGGCAGCTCTACGAGCAGTACTTC.

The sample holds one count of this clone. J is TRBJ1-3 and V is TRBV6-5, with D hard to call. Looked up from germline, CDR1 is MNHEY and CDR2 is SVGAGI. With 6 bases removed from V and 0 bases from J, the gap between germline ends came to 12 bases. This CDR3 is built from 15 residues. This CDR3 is CASRRDRGSGNTIYF. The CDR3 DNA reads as TGTGCCAGCAGACGGGATCGGGGCTCTGGAAACACCATATATTTT.

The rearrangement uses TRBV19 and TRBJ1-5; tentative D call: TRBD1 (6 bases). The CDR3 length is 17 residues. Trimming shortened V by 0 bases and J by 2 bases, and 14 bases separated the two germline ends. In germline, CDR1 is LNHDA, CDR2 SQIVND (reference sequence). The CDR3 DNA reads TGTGCCAGTAGTATAGATCGGGGGGGGGCAGGCAATCAGCCCCAGCATTTT. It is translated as CASSIDRGGAGNQPQHF.

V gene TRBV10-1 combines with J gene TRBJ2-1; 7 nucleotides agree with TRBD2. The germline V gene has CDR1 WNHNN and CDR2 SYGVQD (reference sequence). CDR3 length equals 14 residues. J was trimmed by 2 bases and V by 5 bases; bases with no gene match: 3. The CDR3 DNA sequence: TGCGCCAGCAGTCGGGGGGAAACCTACAATGAGCAGTTCTTC. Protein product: CASSRGETYNEQFF.

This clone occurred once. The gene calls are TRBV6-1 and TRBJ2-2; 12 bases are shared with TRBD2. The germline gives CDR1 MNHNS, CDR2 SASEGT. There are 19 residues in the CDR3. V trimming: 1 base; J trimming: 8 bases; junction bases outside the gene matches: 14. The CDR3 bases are TGTGCCAGCAGTGAAGTGGTGGGGCTAGCGGGGGGGCTCGATGGGGAGCTGTTTTTT. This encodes CASSEVVGLAGGLDGELFF.

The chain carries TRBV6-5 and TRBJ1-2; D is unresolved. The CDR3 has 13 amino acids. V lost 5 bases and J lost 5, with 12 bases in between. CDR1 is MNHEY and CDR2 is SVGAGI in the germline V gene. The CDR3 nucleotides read TGTGCCAGCAGTCCCCGCGAGGAATATGGCTACACCTTC. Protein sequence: CASSPREEYGYTF.

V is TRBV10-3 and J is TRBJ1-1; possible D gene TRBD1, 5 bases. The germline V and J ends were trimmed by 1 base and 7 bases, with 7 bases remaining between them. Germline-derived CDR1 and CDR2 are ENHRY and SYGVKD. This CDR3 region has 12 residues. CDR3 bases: TGTGCCATCAGTGAGTGGGGCGATGAAGCTTTCTTT. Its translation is CAISEWGDEAFF.

CDR3 in DNA: TGTGCCAGCAGTTACGATTGGAGGGTGTCTGGAAACACCATATATTTT. Encoded protein: CASSYDWRVSGNTIYF. V is TRBV6-5 and J is TRBJ1-3; D call uncertain. This CDR3 comprises 16 residues. Germline CDR1 MNHEY, CDR2 SVGAGI. Trimming pared 2 bases from V and 1 base from J, leaving 12 bases between.

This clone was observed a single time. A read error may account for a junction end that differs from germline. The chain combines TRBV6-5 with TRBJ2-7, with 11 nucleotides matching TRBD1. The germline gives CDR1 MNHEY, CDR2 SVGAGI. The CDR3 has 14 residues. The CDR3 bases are TGTGCCAGCAGAGGAAGCGGGACAGGGGGTAATAGTCACTTC. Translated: CASRGSGTGGNSHF.

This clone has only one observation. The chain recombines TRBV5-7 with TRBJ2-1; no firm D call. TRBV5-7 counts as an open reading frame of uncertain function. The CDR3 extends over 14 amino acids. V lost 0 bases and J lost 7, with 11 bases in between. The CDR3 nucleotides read TGTGCCAGCAGCTTGGCTAGTGATTGTAATGAGCAGTTCTTC. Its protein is CASSLASDCNEQFF.

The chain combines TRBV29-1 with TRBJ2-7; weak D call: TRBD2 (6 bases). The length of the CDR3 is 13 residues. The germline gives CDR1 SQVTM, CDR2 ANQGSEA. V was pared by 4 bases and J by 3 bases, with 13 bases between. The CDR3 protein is CSVVAEPFYEQYF. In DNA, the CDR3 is TGCAGCGTTGTAGCGGAACCATTCTACGAGCAGTACTTC.

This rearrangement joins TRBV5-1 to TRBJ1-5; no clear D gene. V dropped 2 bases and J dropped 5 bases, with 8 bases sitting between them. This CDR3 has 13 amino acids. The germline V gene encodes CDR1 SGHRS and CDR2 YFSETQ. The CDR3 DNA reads TGCGCCAGCAGCTTCGTCGAGTATCAGCCCCAGCATTTT. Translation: CASSFVEYQPQHF. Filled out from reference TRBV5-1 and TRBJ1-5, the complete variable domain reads KAGVTQTPRYLIKTRGQQVTLSCSPISGHRSVSWYQQTPGQGLQFLFEYFSETQRNKGNFPGRFSGRQFSNSRSEMNVSTLELGDSALYLCASSFVEYQPQHFGDGTRLSIL.

CDR3 region: CASSSWEWDSIQPQHF. As DNA, the CDR3 is TGCGCCAGCAGCAGTTGGGAATGGGACAGCATACAGCCCCAGCATTTT. The V and J genes are TRBV5-1 and TRBJ1-5, with TRBD1 matching 7 bases. CDR3 length: 16 residues. Losses at the gene ends were 4 bases for V and 7 bases for J; bases not matched to a gene: 14. The germline V gene has CDR1 SGHRS and CDR2 YFSETQ.

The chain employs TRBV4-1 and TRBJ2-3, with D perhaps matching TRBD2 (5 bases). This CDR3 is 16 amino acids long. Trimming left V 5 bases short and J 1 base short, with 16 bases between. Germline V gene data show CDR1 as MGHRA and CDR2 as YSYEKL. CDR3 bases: TGCGCCAGCAGCTCGACCGGGGATTGGGGCACAGATACGCAGTATTTT. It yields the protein CASSSTGDWGTDTQYF.

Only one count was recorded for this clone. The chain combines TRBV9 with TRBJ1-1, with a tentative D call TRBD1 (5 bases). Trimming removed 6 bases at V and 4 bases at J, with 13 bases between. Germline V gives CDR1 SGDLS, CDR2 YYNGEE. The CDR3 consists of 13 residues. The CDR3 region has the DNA TGTGCCAGCAACCCGCAGGGCGGCACTGAAGCTTTCTTT. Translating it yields CASNPQGGTEAFF.